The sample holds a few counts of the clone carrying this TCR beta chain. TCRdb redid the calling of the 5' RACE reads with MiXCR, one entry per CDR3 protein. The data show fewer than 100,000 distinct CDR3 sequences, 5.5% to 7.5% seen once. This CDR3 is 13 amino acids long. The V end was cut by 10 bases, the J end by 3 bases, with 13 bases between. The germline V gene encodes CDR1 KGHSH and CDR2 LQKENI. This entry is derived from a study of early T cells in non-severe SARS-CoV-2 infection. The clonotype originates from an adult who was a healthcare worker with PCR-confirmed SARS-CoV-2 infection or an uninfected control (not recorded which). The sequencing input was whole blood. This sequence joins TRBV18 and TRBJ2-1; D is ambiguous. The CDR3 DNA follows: TGTGCCACCGCTTATGGGAACTACAATGAGCAGTTCTTC. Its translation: CATAYGNYNEQFF. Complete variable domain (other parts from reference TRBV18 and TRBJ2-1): NAGVMQNPRHLVRRRGQEARLRCSPMKGHSHVYWYRQLPEEGLKFMVYLQKENIIDESGMPKERFSAEFPKEGPSILRIQQVVRGDSAAYFCATAYGNYNEQFFGPGTRLTVL.